The T cell receptor (beta chain) under discussion was sequenced for a study of CD8+ T cells in alopecia areata. Study-level findings and limits: Treatment with tofacitinib significantly lowered scalp clonality and reduced expanded CD8+ clones among the top 100.

The CDR3 runs 14 residues. With 5 bases clipped from V and 3 bases from J, the junction kept 2 bases outside the gene matches. Germline CDR1 and CDR2: SSHAT and FNYEAQ (reference sequence). This clone turned up a few times. Its antigen is not known. Specified treatment: oral pan-JAK inhibitor, 5-10 mg twice daily. Sequencing templates came from extracted RNA that was reverse transcribed into cDNA. The table came from immunoSEQ multiplex PCR; TCRdb's copy has only in-frame clones and leaves some out. The sample contains about 190,000 clones, roughly 60% of which appear only once. The chain has TRBV7-7 and TRBJ2-2; the match to TRBD2 covers 8 bases. The source was CD4+ T cells sorted from blood, collected at week 24, from a patient treated with tofacitinib. The clonotype comes from a human donor with alopecia areata. CDR3 DNA sequence: TGTGCCAGCAGCCGAGCGGGAGACACCGGGGAGCTGTTTTTT. It yields the protein CASSRAGDTGELFF.